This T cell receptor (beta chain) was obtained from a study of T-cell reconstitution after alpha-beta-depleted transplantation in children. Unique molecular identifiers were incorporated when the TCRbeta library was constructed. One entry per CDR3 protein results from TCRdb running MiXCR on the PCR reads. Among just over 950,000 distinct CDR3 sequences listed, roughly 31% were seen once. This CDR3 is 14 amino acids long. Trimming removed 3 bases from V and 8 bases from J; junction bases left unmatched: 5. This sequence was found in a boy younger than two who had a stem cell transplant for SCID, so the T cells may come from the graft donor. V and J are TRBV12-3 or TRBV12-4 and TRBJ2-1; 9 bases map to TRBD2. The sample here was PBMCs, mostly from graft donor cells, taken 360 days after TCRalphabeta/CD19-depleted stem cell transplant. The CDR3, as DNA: TGTGCCAGCAGTTTGGTAGCGGGGGTCTATGAGCAGTTCTTC. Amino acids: CASSLVAGVYEQFF.